The rows below give T cell receptor beta chains drawn from one sample of a study of T cells in Graves' hyperthyroidism and ophthalmopathy. Via MiXCR, TCRdb re-called the multiplex PCR reads, giving one row per CDR3 protein. Of around 690,000 distinct CDR3 sequences in the sample, roughly 17% were seen once. The sample was blood. The receptors originated from a middle-aged man with Graves' hyperthyroidism. Each CDR3 is given with its conserved first and last residue. Each record gives: clone size, D gene, CDR3 length, V gene, J gene, CDR3 protein, CDR3 DNA. D genes are given only for firm matches. Size is omitted from some rows. Given values are once, few, many or a class for expanded clones.

>many|NA|13|TRBV2|TRBJ1-5
CASRNDGNQPQHF
TGTGCCAGCCGAAATGATGGGAATCAGCCCCAGCATTTT
>NA|TRBD1|13|TRBV20-1|TRBJ1-5
CSATQGAGQPQHF
TGCAGTGCTACACAGGGGGCTGGTCAGCCCCAGCATTTT
>few|NA|16|TRBV7-9|TRBJ2-1
CASSLAGALSFAEQFF
TGTGCCAGCAGCTTAGCGGGGGCTCTCTCGTTTGCTGAGCAGTTCTTC
>many|TRBD2|19|TRBV12-3/TRBV12-4|TRBJ2-1
CASSPLGTSGSSSYNEQFF
TGTGCCAGCAGCCCCTTAGGGACTAGCGGGAGTAGCTCCTACAATGAGCAGTTCTTC
>few|NA|15|TRBV27|TRBJ2-1
CASSSRGGPYNEQFF
TGTGCCAGCAGTTCACGGGGCGGACCGTACAATGAGCAGTTCTTC
>few|NA|12|TRBV20-1|TRBJ2-5
CSARLSGETQYF
TGCAGTGCTCGCCTTAGTGGAGAGACCCAGTACTTC
>NA|TRBD2|18|TRBV4-2|TRBJ2-1
CASSQDELAGTVYNEQFF
TGTGCCAGCAGCCAAGATGAGCTAGCGGGAACGGTGTACAATGAGCAGTTCTTC
>NA|NA|14|TRBV3-1|TRBJ2-1
CASTQSGTLNEQFF
TGTGCCAGCACACAATCCGGGACACTCAATGAGCAGTTCTTC
>many|NA|15|TRBV28|TRBJ2-7
CASSFSSAGSYEQYF
TGTGCCAGCAGTTTTTCCTCGGCAGGATCCTACGAGCAGTACTTC
>few|NA|14|TRBV19|TRBJ1-5
CASLKSPSNQPQHF
TGTGCCTCCCTAAAGTCTCCTAGCAATCAGCCCCAGCATTTT
>NA|NA|17|TRBV4-3|TRBJ1-6
CASSQGRAGEGNSPLHF
TGCGCCAGCAGCCAAGGGAGGGCAGGGGAAGGCAATTCACCCCTCCACTTT
>NA|NA|12|TRBV28|TRBJ1-1
CAGYSWGEKAFF
TGTGCCGGCTATTCCTGGGGAGAGAAAGCTTTCTTT
>NA|NA|15|TRBV20-1|TRBJ2-1
CSARRGSSSYNEQFF
TGCAGTGCTAGAAGAGGGAGTAGCTCCTACAATGAGCAGTTCTTC
>many|NA|14|TRBV7-2|TRBJ2-7
CASSLADYQFEQYF
TGTGCCAGCAGCTTAGCGGACTACCAATTCGAGCAGTACTTC
>NA|TRBD1|13|TRBV19|TRBJ2-7
CASGIQGSYEQYF
TGTGCCAGTGGAATACAGGGGTCCTACGAGCAGTACTTC
>NA|NA|14|TRBV18|TRBJ1-6
CASSKDKLNSPLHF
TGTGCCAGCTCCAAGGACAAGCTCAATTCACCCCTCCACTTT
>NA|NA|15|TRBV28|TRBJ1-1
CASSFLGEGNTEAFF
TGTGCCAGCAGTTTTCTTGGGGAGGGGAACACTGAAGCTTTCTTT
>NA|NA|13|TRBV28|TRBJ2-4
CASSLPSSTAQYF
TGTGCCAGCAGTTTGCCTAGCAGTACAGCTCAGTACTTC
>many|NA|15|TRBV2|TRBJ1-2
CASSVLGSSNYGYTF
TGTGCCAGCAGTGTGCTGGGGAGCTCTAACTATGGCTACACCTTC
>few|NA|13|TRBV19|TRBJ1-1
CASTRQINTEAFF
TGTGCCAGTACCAGACAAATAAACACTGAAGCTTTCTTT
>many|NA|12|TRBV7-2|TRBJ1-1
CATQWSGFAAFF
TGTGCCACCCAGTGGTCGGGGTTCGCAGCTTTCTTT
>NA|TRBD2|14|TRBV12-3/TRBV12-4|TRBJ2-1
CASSLVGGAGEQFF
TGTGCCAGCAGTTTGGTCGGGGGGGCGGGTGAGCAGTTCTTC
>NA|TRBD2|14|TRBV12-3/TRBV12-4|TRBJ2-1
CASSNRTSGREQFF
TGTGCCAGCAGTAATCGGACTAGCGGGAGGGAGCAGTTCTTC
>many|TRBD1|15|TRBV11-2|TRBJ1-5
CASSTGQGSNQPQHF
TGTGCCAGCAGCACGGGACAGGGAAGCAATCAGCCCCAGCATTTT
>many|TRBD1|14|TRBV12-3/TRBV12-4|TRBJ1-3
CASSPRQGGNTIYF
TGTGCCAGCAGTCCCCGACAGGGAGGAAACACCATATATTTT
>few|TRBD2|14|TRBV20-1|TRBJ2-1
CSASSPSGRDEQFF
TGCAGTGCTAGCTCGCCTAGCGGGAGGGATGAGCAGTTCTTC
>many|NA|11|TRBV3-1|TRBJ2-3
CASSREVTQYF
TGTGCCAGCAGCCGAGAGGTTACGCAGTATTTT
>NA|NA|14|TRBV18|TRBJ2-5
CASSPPSRQETQYF
TGTGCCAGCTCACCACCAAGTCGTCAAGAGACCCAGTACTTC
>NA|TRBD2|16|TRBV11-2|TRBJ2-3
CASSRGLAVSTDTQYF
TGTGCCAGCAGCCGCGGACTAGCGGTAAGCACAGATACGCAGTATTTT
>many|NA|17|TRBV18|TRBJ2-1
CASSPPSRGSSYNEQFF
TGTGCCAGCTCACCACCGAGCAGGGGTAGCTCCTACAATGAGCAGTTCTTC
>few|NA|13|TRBV30|TRBJ2-1
CACLYYSYNEQFF
TGTGCCTGCCTCTACTATTCCTACAATGAGCAGTTCTTC
>few|NA|14|TRBV29-1|TRBJ1-1
CSVLEVSMNTEAFF
TGCAGCGTCTTAGAGGTGTCCATGAACACTGAAGCTTTCTTT
>many|NA|12|TRBV29-1|TRBJ2-5
CSVLTDQETQYF
TGCAGCGTTTTGACGGATCAAGAGACCCAGTACTTC
>many|NA|14|TRBV6-2/TRBV6-3|TRBJ1-2
CASSFLQGGYGYTF
TGTGCCAGCAGTTTCCTACAGGGTGGATATGGCTACACCTTC
>NA|TRBD2|18|TRBV7-3|TRBJ2-2
CASSPRGGRPANTGELFF
TGTGCCAGCAGCCCGCGCGGCGGGAGGCCCGCGAACACCGGGGAGCTGTTTTTT
>NA|NA|14|TRBV19|TRBJ2-2
CASSAQSQVGELFF
TGTGCCAGTAGTGCGCAGTCTCAGGTCGGGGAGCTGTTTTTT
>many|NA|18|TRBV28|TRBJ1-5
CASSLFTPDRFSNQPQHF
TGTGCCAGCAGTCTATTTACCCCTGACAGATTTAGCAATCAGCCCCAGCATTTT
>NA|NA|13|TRBV29-1|TRBJ1-1
CSGFGGRGMEAFF
TGCAGCGGATTTGGGGGGAGAGGGATGGAAGCTTTCTTT
>NA|NA|15|TRBV9|TRBJ2-5
CASSVAGGREETQYF
TGTGCCAGCAGCGTAGCCGGGGGGCGCGAGGAGACCCAGTACTTC
>many|NA|13|TRBV2|TRBJ1-1
CASSRVRNTEAFF
TGTGCCAGCAGTAGGGTCCGGAACACTGAAGCTTTCTTT
>many|NA|15|TRBV10-3|TRBJ1-5
CAISESVTGNQPQHF
TGTGCCATCAGTGAGTCGGTTACCGGCAATCAGCCCCAGCATTTT
>many|TRBD1|13|TRBV30|TRBJ1-1
CAWKSVDRAIAFF
TGTGCCTGGAAGTCCGTGGACAGGGCCATCGCTTTCTTT
>few|NA|13|TRBV4-1|TRBJ2-7
CASSPVPSYEQYF
TGCGCCAGCAGCCCAGTTCCCTCCTACGAGCAGTACTTC
>NA|NA|14|TRBV7-9|TRBJ2-7
CASSLDREGYAQYF
TGTGCCAGCAGCTTAGACAGGGAAGGATACGCGCAGTACTTC
>many|TRBD1|16|TRBV2|TRBJ1-5
CASRASDRARNQPQHF
TGTGCCAGCAGAGCCTCGGACAGGGCCCGCAATCAGCCCCAGCATTTT
>many|TRBD1|15|TRBV27|TRBJ1-5
CASSPGQGVSRPQHF
TGTGCCAGCAGTCCGGGACAGGGGGTTAGTCGGCCCCAGCATTTT
>few|NA|15|TRBV4-1|TRBJ1-1
CASSQDRRWGTEAFF
TGCGCCAGCAGCCAAGATCGTAGGTGGGGCACTGAAGCTTTCTTT
>many|NA|14|TRBV19|TRBJ2-3
CASLPGDPTDTQYF
TGTGCCAGCCTGCCAGGGGACCCCACAGATACGCAGTATTTT
>many|NA|13|TRBV2|TRBJ1-5
CASSEEGFQPQHF
TGTGCCAGCAGTGAGGAAGGATTCCAGCCCCAGCATTTT
>few|NA|11|TRBV30|TRBJ2-3
CATDVTDTQYF
TGTGCTACCGACGTCACAGATACGCAGTATTTT
>NA|NA|15|TRBV18|TRBJ2-1
CASSPGLAGQGEQFF
TGTGCCAGCTCACCTGGATTAGCGGGACAGGGTGAGCAGTTCTTC
>many|TRBD1|16|TRBV28|TRBJ2-1
CASSWLPGQRDNEQFF
TGTGCCAGCAGTTGGTTGCCGGGACAGCGAGACAATGAGCAGTTCTTC
>many|NA|12|TRBV12-3/TRBV12-4|TRBJ2-7
CASSLLEGQQYF
TGTGCCAGCAGTTTACTAGAGGGCCAGCAGTACTTC
>many|NA|13|TRBV20-1|TRBJ1-1
CSAIPDRNTEAFF
TGCAGTGCTATTCCTGACAGGAACACTGAAGCTTTCTTT